This T cell receptor beta chain comes out of a study of T cell repertoires in cytomegalovirus infection. Findings and limits, study-wide: In two of eight donors, the top clonotype was HLA-C-restricted CMV-specific.

Germline CDR1 and CDR2: SGHRS and YFSETQ. Trimming at V came to 4 bases and at J to 2 bases, leaving 8 bases not matched to a gene. The length of the CDR3 is 15 residues. TCRdb independently ran MiXCR on the reads; one entry per CDR3 protein. Of 600,000 to 700,000 distinct CDR3 sequences listed, around a third are singletons. Notes on this clonotype: Its specificity is not known.

Sequenced material: cultured PBMCs, taken from culture after CMV antigen stimulation. The chain links TRBV5-1 to TRBJ2-5; 7 nucleotides align to TRBD2. The TCR sequence derives from a human donor in good health (CMV status not recorded). Some clones in this sample may be carry-over from other donors' samples. CDR3: CASSPTSAVQETQYF. As DNA, the CDR3 is TGCGCCAGCAGCCCTACTAGCGCCGTGCAAGAGACCCAGTACTTC.